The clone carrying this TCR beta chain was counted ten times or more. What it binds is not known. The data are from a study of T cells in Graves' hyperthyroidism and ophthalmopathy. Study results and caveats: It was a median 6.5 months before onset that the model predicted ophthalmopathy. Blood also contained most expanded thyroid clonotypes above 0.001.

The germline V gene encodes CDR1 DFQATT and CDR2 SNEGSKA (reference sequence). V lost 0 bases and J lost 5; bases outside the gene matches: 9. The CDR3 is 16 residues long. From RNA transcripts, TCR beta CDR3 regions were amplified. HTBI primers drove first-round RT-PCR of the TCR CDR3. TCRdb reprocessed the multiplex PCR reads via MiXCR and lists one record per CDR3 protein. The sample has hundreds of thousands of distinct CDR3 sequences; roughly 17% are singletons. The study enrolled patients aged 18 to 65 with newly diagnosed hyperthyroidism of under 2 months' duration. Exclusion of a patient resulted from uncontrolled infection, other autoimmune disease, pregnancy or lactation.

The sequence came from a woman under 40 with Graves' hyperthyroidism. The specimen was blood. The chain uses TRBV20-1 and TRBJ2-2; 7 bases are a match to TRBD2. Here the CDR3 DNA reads TGCAGTGCTAGAGATTCCGGGCGGGAGTATACCGGGGAGCTGTTTTTT. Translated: CSARDSGREYTGELFF.